Below are 22 T cell receptor beta chains sequenced from a single sample in a study of early T cells in non-severe SARS-CoV-2 infection. Each CDR3 protein is one row after TCRdb ran MiXCR on the 5' RACE reads. In the table there are tens of thousands of distinct CDR3 sequences, about a sixth of which are singletons. The sample was whole blood. These receptors originate from an adult who was a healthcare worker with PCR-confirmed SARS-CoV-2 infection or an uninfected control (not recorded which).

The chain couples TRBV10-3 to TRBJ1-1; 8 nucleotides line up with TRBD1. V lost 5 bases and J lost 4; bases outside the gene matches: 3. The CDR3 runs 13 residues. Germline CDR1 reads ENHRY; CDR2 reads SYGVKD. The CDR3 loop is CAISTTGGTEAFF. DNA for the CDR3: TGTGCCATCAGTACAACAGGGGGCACTGAAGCTTTCTTT.

In its sample, this clonotype was seen a few times. The gene calls are TRBV4-2 and TRBJ2-1, with D possibly being TRBD1 (6 bases). The germline gives CDR1 LGHNA, CDR2 YNFKEQ. V was shortened by 0 bases and J by 7 bases, with 13 bases between the two germline ends. The CDR3 sequence is 15 residues long. This CDR3 reads CASSQDPWGRNEQFF. The CDR3 region has the DNA TGTGCCAGCAGCCAAGATCCCTGGGGGCGGAATGAGCAGTTCTTC.

This sequence joins TRBV20-1 and TRBJ1-5; tentatively, D is TRBD1 (5 bases). Germline CDR1 is DFQATT and CDR2 is SNEGSKA (reference sequence). The CDR3 covers 14 residues. V lost 8 bases to trimming and J lost 0 bases, with 14 bases between them. CDR3 residues: CSTSGTDSNQPQHF. In DNA form, the CDR3 reads TGCAGTACCTCCGGGACGGATAGCAATCAGCCCCAGCATTTT.

The chain has TRBV20-1 and TRBJ2-3; D is possibly TRBD2 (6 bases). V was pared by 6 bases and J by 6 bases, with 16 bases between. Per germline, CDR1 DFQATT and CDR2 SNEGSKA (reference sequence). The CDR3 runs to 13 residues. The CDR3 protein is CSAAAGNGDTQYF. DNA of the CDR3: TGCAGTGCGGCGGCGGGGAATGGTGATACGCAGTATTTT.

This clonotype was detected only a few times. The rearrangement joins TRBV29-1 to TRBJ2-7; 10 nucleotides agree with TRBD1. With V trimmed by 3 bases and J by 5 bases, 4 bases remained unmatched. Germline CDR1 is SQVTM and CDR2 is ANQGSEA. The CDR3 runs 13 residues. CDR3: CSVDGQGDHEQYF. In DNA form, the CDR3 reads TGCAGCGTTGACGGACAGGGGGACCACGAGCAGTACTTC.

V is TRBV12-3 or TRBV12-4 and J is TRBJ2-1; 7 positions agree with TRBD1. With V trimmed by 2 bases and J by 6 bases, 10 bases remained unmatched. This CDR3 is built from 16 residues. Written as DNA, the CDR3 is TGTGCCAGCAGTTTAAGACAGGGTTATTTCGGCAATGAGCAGTTCTTC. This sequence encodes CASSLRQGYFGNEQFF.

The V and J genes are TRBV2 and TRBJ2-5; 7 bases fit TRBD2. Germline V gives CDR1 SNHLY, CDR2 FYNNEI. The CDR3 length is 14 residues. V was pared by 5 bases and J by 3 bases, with 6 bases of the junction left unmatched. The CDR3 DNA follows: TGTGCCAGCAGTCTCGGGACTAATAAAGAGACCCAGTACTTC. It is translated as CASSLGTNKETQYF.

This clonotype was observed a handful of times. The genes are TRBV10-3 and TRBJ2-3; 8 nucleotides match TRBD2. CDR1 is ENHRY, CDR2 SYGVKD, per germline. There are 15 residues in the CDR3. V lost 6 bases, J lost 1 base, and 6 bases stayed unmatched. The CDR3 DNA is TGTGCCATCAGCTTTAGCGGGGACCGCACAGATACGCAGTATTTT. This encodes CAISFSGDRTDTQYF.

This chain links TRBV2 with TRBJ2-3; the match to TRBD2 covers 8 bases. The germline gives CDR1 SNHLY, CDR2 FYNNEI. With V trimmed by 5 bases and J by 4 bases, 8 bases remained unmatched. The CDR3 length is 15 residues. The CDR3 DNA reads as TGTGCCAGCAGTATAAGCGGGAGTGTGTCAGATACGCAGTATTTT. This sequence encodes CASSISGSVSDTQYF.

The chain carries TRBV18 and TRBJ2-7, with D tentatively TRBD2 (5 bases). Germline CDR1 reads KGHSH; CDR2 reads LQKENI. V was cut by 6 bases and J by 4 bases, with 22 bases left in between. The CDR3 consists of 16 residues. Here the CDR3 reads CASSITGPRTQYEQYF. The CDR3 region has the DNA TGTGCCAGCTCGATCACCGGGCCGAGGACTCAGTACGAGCAGTACTTC.

The chain combines TRBV12-3 or TRBV12-4 with TRBJ1-1; 9 bases agree with TRBD1. With V trimmed by 5 bases and J by 5 bases, 6 bases remained unmatched. This CDR3 is 14 amino acids long. The CDR3 loop reads CASSETGGRTEAFF. The DNA of the CDR3 is TGTGCCAGCAGTGAAACAGGGGGCAGAACTGAAGCTTTCTTT.

This sequence joins TRBV6-2 or TRBV6-3 and TRBJ2-1, with 7 nucleotides matching TRBD2. This CDR3 has 18 residues. With 5 bases clipped from V and 0 bases from J, the junction kept 13 bases outside the gene matches. The germline V gene has CDR1 MNHEY and CDR2 SVGEGT. This CDR3 reads CASSRPHSGLRSYNEQFF. The CDR3 coding sequence is TGTGCCAGCAGTAGACCCCATAGCGGGCTACGCTCCTACAATGAGCAGTTCTTC.

The rearrangement uses TRBV6-2 or TRBV6-3 and TRBJ2-5; 7 nucleotides agree with TRBD1. CDR1 MNHEY and CDR2 SVGEGT come from the germline V gene. Trimming removed 1 base from V and 6 bases from J; junction bases left unmatched: 8. This CDR3 region has 15 residues. CDR3 loop: CASSYLRVRGKTQYF. DNA for the CDR3: TGTGCCAGCAGTTACTTAAGGGTCAGGGGGAAGACCCAGTACTTC.

V is TRBV6-1 and J is TRBJ2-3; 8 positions match TRBD1. The CDR3 has 13 residues. The V and J ends lost 6 bases and 4 bases, in that order; junction bases with no gene match: 3. Germline loops: CDR1 MNHNS, CDR2 SASEGT. CDR3: CASSAGGADTQYF. The CDR3 DNA sequence: TGTGCCAGCAGCGCAGGGGGCGCAGATACGCAGTATTTT.

This clonotype was counted a few times. The rearrangement joins TRBV28 to TRBJ2-5; D is possibly TRBD1 or TRBD2 (7 bases each). The CDR3 length is 14 residues. CDR1 is MDHEN, CDR2 SYDVKM, per germline. Trimming stripped 8 bases from V and 2 bases from J, with 15 bases between. For the CDR3, the DNA is TGTGCCAGCCACAGGGGAGGGGGTCAAGAGACCCAGTACTTC. Its translation: CASHRGGGQETQYF. Full variable domain (remainder filled in from reference TRBV28 and TRBJ2-5): DVKVTQSSRYLVKRTGEKVFLECVQDMDHENMFWYRQDPGLGLRLIYFSYDVKMKEKGDIPEGYSVSREKKERFSLILESASTNQTSMYLCASHRGGGQETQYFGPGTRLLVL.

This clonotype was recorded at least ten times. A junction boundary mismatches the germline segment, possibly from a read error. The V call is TRBV7-7, the J call TRBJ1-4; D is uncertain. The CDR3 has 15 amino acids. Germline V gives CDR1 SSHAT, CDR2 FNYEAQ (reference sequence). CDR3 sequence: CASSSHDTGDAKLFF. In DNA form, the CDR3 reads TGTGCTAGCAGCTCCCACGACACCGGGGATGCAAAACTGTTTTTT.

The chain carries TRBV20-1 and TRBJ2-5; D not certain. The CDR3 runs to 13 residues. Germline-derived CDR1 and CDR2 are DFQATT and SNEGSKA (reference sequence). V shed 1 base and J shed 5 bases, with 11 bases lying between them. CDR3 in amino acids: CSARAPTGETQYF. CDR3 in DNA: TGCAGTGCTAGAGCCCCGACGGGTGAGACCCAGTACTTC.

Ten or more counts support this clonotype. The rearrangement joins TRBV18 to TRBJ1-1, with 7 bases identical to TRBD1. The CDR3 runs to 14 residues. The V segment lost 6 bases and the J segment 1 base; nucleotides outside the gene matches: 5. In germline, CDR1 is KGHSH, CDR2 LQKENI. The CDR3 coding sequence is TGTGCCAGCTCCCGAGGGGGCGAGAACACTGAAGCTTTCTTT. It codes for CASSRGGENTEAFF.

This clonotype was counted many times. V and J are TRBV7-8 and TRBJ2-1; 12 bases are a match to TRBD2. Germline V gene sequence: CDR1 SGHVS, CDR2 FQNEAQ. CDR3 length: 18 amino acids. The trim removed 5 bases at V and 0 bases at J, leaving 8 bases unmatched. The CDR3 nucleotides are TGTGCCAGCAGCCCCAGGACTAGCGGGGACCTCTCCTACAATGAGCAGTTCTTC. Amino acid sequence: CASSPRTSGDLSYNEQFF.

This clonotype was picked up many times. The chain uses TRBV20-1 and TRBJ2-7, with 9 nucleotides matching TRBD2. V lost 3 bases, J lost 2 bases, and 5 bases stayed unmatched. The CDR3 sequence is 14 residues long. The germline gives CDR1 DFQATT, CDR2 SNEGSKA (reference sequence). The CDR3 DNA reads TGCAGTGCTAGTTCCAGCGGGGGGACCTACGAGCAGTACTTC. This translates into CSASSSGGTYEQYF.

V usage is TRBV20-1 and J usage is TRBJ2-1; tentatively, D is TRBD1 or TRBD2 (5 bases each). The ends were cut back, 5 bases at V and 12 bases at J, with 14 bases in the middle. The CDR3 loop spans 11 amino acids. Germline V gene sequence: CDR1 DFQATT, CDR2 SNEGSKA (reference sequence). The DNA for the CDR3 is TGCAGTGCTGTGAGTGGGACCGGGCAGTTCTTC. Protein sequence: CSAVSGTGQFF.

CDR3 sequence: CASSQDGGSSYEQYF. CDR3 nucleotides: TGTGCCAGCAGCCAGGATGGCGGGAGCTCCTACGAGCAGTACTTC. The rearrangement links TRBV11-2 to TRBJ2-7, with 7 bases aligning to TRBD2. This CDR3 has 15 residues. The V and J ends lost 5 bases and 0 bases, in that order; junction bases with no gene match: 7. Germline values: CDR1 SGHAT, CDR2 FQNNGV.